This record concerns one T cell receptor beta chain sequence. The antigen is not known. This entry comes from a study of T cells after yellow fever vaccination. The wider study: Preparation of the low-cell-number fractions used SMART-Seq v4 Ultra Low Input. Regarding the study as a whole: Sorted repertoires could include abundant contaminating clonotypes from bulk cells. Though weaker, the secondary response peaked faster, on day 5 versus 15. It was a small share of clonotypes that appeared in both CD4 and CD8 compartments.

TCRdb redid the calling of the 5' RACE reads with MiXCR, one entry per CDR3 protein. The sample has hundreds of thousands of distinct CDR3 sequences, 15% to 20% seen once; the top ten hold over 15%. The sample was PBMCs, taken before the yellow fever booster vaccination. This receptor was obtained from a man in his late teens or twenties who received the YFV17D yellow fever vaccine.

CDR3 nucleotides: TGTGCCAGCAGCGACCCCCGGACTAGCGGCCAAGAGACCCAGTACTTC. This codes for CASSDPRTSGQETQYF. V and J are TRBV9 and TRBJ2-5, with 10 bases fitting TRBD2. Looked up from germline, CDR1 is SGDLS and CDR2 is YYNGEE. The CDR3 is 16 residues long. V lost 3 bases, J lost 1 base, and 6 bases stayed unmatched.